The 19 T cell receptor beta chains below were found in one sample sequenced in a study of cytomegalovirus exposure and HLA in healthy donors. Researchers ran the PCR with 60 Vbeta and 13 Jbeta primers. Produced via immunoSEQ multiplex PCR; TCRdb's table is partial and in-frame only. The table records approximately 170,000 clones, about 80% of them present only once. Sequencing was performed on PBMCs. Every receptor here comes from a man aged 18-30 years in good health and CMV-seropositive.

J is TRBJ2-1 and V is TRBV4-1; TRBD2 is a possible D gene (5 bases). Trimming removed 8 bases at V and 3 bases at J, with 14 bases between. In germline, CDR1 is MGHRA, CDR2 YSYEKL. This CDR3 comprises 14 residues. Here the CDR3 reads CASGLHRDYNEQFF. CDR3 bases: TGCGCCAGCGGCCTCCACCGGGACTACAATGAGCAGTTCTTC.

The rearrangement joins TRBV28 to TRBJ2-7; no clear D gene. The CDR3 has 11 amino acids. Germline CDR1 MDHEN, CDR2 SYDVKM. The ends were cut back, 7 bases at V and 3 bases at J, with 7 bases in the middle. CDR3 DNA: TGTGCCAGCAATCAGAACTACGAGCAGTACTTC. It codes for CASNQNYEQYF. The full variable domain, rest sourced from reference TRBV28 and TRBJ2-7, is DVKVTQSSRYLVKRTGEKVFLECVQDMDHENMFWYRQDPGLGLRLIYFSYDVKMKEKGDIPEGYSVSREKKERFSLILESASTNQTSMYLCASNQNYEQYFGPGTRLTVT.

The chain combines TRBV9 with TRBJ1-1; 8 bases line up with TRBD1. The CDR3 length is 14 residues. Germline-derived CDR1 and CDR2 are SGDLS and YYNGEE. With V trimmed by 4 bases and J by 4 bases, 6 bases remained unmatched. CDR3 in DNA: TGTGCCAGCAGCTCGGGACAGGTGACCACTGAAGCTTTCTTT. It specifies CASSSGQVTTEAFF.

This rearrangement joins TRBV11-2 to TRBJ2-7; TRBD1 might be the D (5 bases). Germline-derived CDR1 and CDR2 are SGHAT and FQNNGV. The CDR3 runs to 13 residues. Trimming cost V 5 bases and J 6 bases, with 14 bases left between them. The CDR3 bases are TGTGCCAGCAGCGAAATGCTAGGGGCCGAGCAGTACTTC. Its translation is CASSEMLGAEQYF.

The rearrangement links TRBV4-1 to TRBJ1-5, with TRBD1 matching 7 bases. V lost 4 bases, J lost 8 bases, and 11 bases stayed unmatched. Germline V lookup: CDR1 MGHRA, CDR2 YSYEKL. There are 15 residues in the CDR3. CDR3 protein: CASSRYEDRAKPQHF. The DNA for the CDR3 is TGCGCCAGCAGCCGCTACGAAGACAGGGCCAAGCCCCAGCATTTT.

The chain is built from TRBV10-3 and TRBJ1-2, with D unresolved. Germline V gene data show CDR1 as ENHRY and CDR2 as SYGVKD. The CDR3 is made up of 16 amino acids. V was pared by 4 bases and J by 6 bases, with 21 bases between. CDR3 nucleotides: TGTGCCATCAGTGCCCTTGAAGTCGCCAAGAGAGATGGCTACACCTTC. It is translated as CAISALEVAKRDGYTF.

Here the CDR3 DNA reads TGTGCCAGCAGCTCTTACCCGGGACATGTAGATACCGGGGAGCTGTTTTTT. This sequence encodes CASSSYPGHVDTGELFF. J is TRBJ2-2 and V is TRBV27; weak D call: TRBD1 (6 bases). The V end was cut by 6 bases, the J end by 5 bases, with 22 bases between. Germline V gene data show CDR1 as MNHEY and CDR2 as SMNVEV (reference sequence). The CDR3 has 17 residues.

The rearrangement links TRBV7-7 to TRBJ2-1; D is perhaps TRBD1 (5 bases). The CDR3 length is 15 residues. CDR1 is SSHAT and CDR2 is FNYEAQ in the germline V gene (reference sequence). Trimming left V 0 bases short and J 2 bases short, with 8 bases between. The CDR3 DNA reads TGTGCCAGCAGCTTAGCCAGGGCCCCCTACAATGAGCAGTTCTTC. It yields the protein CASSLARAPYNEQFF.

CDR3 sequence reads: CASSMTGYSNQPQHF. CDR3 nucleotide sequence: TGTGCCAGTAGTATGACGGGTTATAGCAATCAGCCCCAGCATTTT. The chain recombines TRBV19 with TRBJ1-5; D is ambiguous. CDR3 length: 15 amino acids. Trimming took off 3 bases at V and 0 bases at J, with 9 bases between the two ends. Germline V lookup: CDR1 LNHDA, CDR2 SQIVND (reference sequence). The whole variable domain, filled in from reference TRBV19 and TRBJ1-5, reads DGGITQSPKYLFRKEGQNVTLSCEQNLNHDAMYWYRQDPGQGLRLIYYSQIVNDFQKGDIAEGYSVSREKKESFPLTVTSAQKNPTAFYLCASSMTGYSNQPQHFGDGTRLSIL.

This chain connects TRBV25-1 to TRBJ2-1; D is unresolved. Germline CDR1 and CDR2: MGHDK and SYGVNS. The CDR3 has 12 residues. V gave up 5 bases and J gave up 8 bases, with 10 bases separating them. The CDR3 is CASSWSIHEQFF. As DNA, the CDR3 is TGTGCCAGCAGTTGGAGTATCCATGAGCAGTTCTTC.

The rearrangement uses TRBV5-4 and TRBJ1-5; 10 bases line up with TRBD1. There are 15 residues in the CDR3. J was trimmed by 7 bases and V by 1 base; bases with no gene match: 5. Germline V lookup: CDR1 SGHNT, CDR2 YYREEE (reference sequence). The CDR3 protein is CASSLWDRGGQPQHF. CDR3 DNA: TGTGCCAGCAGCTTGTGGGACAGGGGCGGGCAGCCCCAGCATTTT.

The chain couples TRBV18 to TRBJ1-3; unclear D gene. CDR1 KGHSH and CDR2 LQKENI come from the germline V gene. This CDR3 comprises 12 residues. The V gene lost 3 bases and the J gene lost 8 bases, with 8 bases spanning the gap. The CDR3 sequence: CASSPPSDTIYF. In nucleotides, the CDR3 is TGTGCCAGCTCACCCCCGTCGGACACCATATATTTT.

This chain uses TRBV5-4 with TRBJ2-7, with 8 bases that match TRBD2. Germline loops: CDR1 SGHNT, CDR2 YYREEE (reference sequence). V dropped 4 bases and J dropped 2; count of bases not matched to a gene: 8. The CDR3 length is 15 residues. DNA of the CDR3: TGTGCCAGCAGCCCGGCGGGGGGACCCACCTACGAGCAGTACTTC. Its protein product is CASSPAGGPTYEQYF.

The J gene is TRBJ2-1, the V gene TRBV7-9, with D maybe TRBD2 (7 bases). The germline V gene encodes CDR1 SEHNR and CDR2 FQNEAQ (reference sequence). The CDR3 consists of 16 residues. V gave up 2 bases and J gave up 7 bases, with 18 bases separating them. The CDR3 here is CASSLMVGGPGNEQFF. The CDR3 nucleotides read TGTGCCAGCAGCTTAATGGTGGGGGGGCCGGGAAATGAGCAGTTCTTC.

This sequence joins TRBV28 and TRBJ2-7, with D possibly matching TRBD2 (5 bases). Trimming cost V 5 bases and J 1 base, with 12 bases left between them. The CDR3 sequence is 14 residues long. CDR1 is MDHEN, CDR2 SYDVKM, per germline. DNA for the CDR3: TGTGCCAGCAGTGACCCGGGAATTTCCTACGAGCAGTACTTC. This encodes CASSDPGISYEQYF.

The CDR3 is CASSFKNLGHGELFF. The CDR3 DNA reads TGTGCCAGCAGTTTTAAGAATCTCGGTCACGGGGAGCTGTTTTTT. The genes are TRBV27 and TRBJ2-2; D gene unclear. The V end was cut by 3 bases, the J end by 7 bases, with 15 bases between. The CDR3 totals 15 residues. Germline CDR1 MNHEY, CDR2 SMNVEV (reference sequence).

This clone was seen once. V usage is TRBV21-1 and J usage is TRBJ2-6; the table's TRBD1 call for D was not verified on the DNA. TRBV21-1 represents a pseudogene. The CDR3 has 18 amino acids. CDR3 coding DNA: TGTGCCAGCAGCAAAAGGCAGGGAAATCTCTCTGGGGCCAACGTCCTGACTTTC. Protein sequence: CASSKRQGNLSGANVLTF.

V and J are TRBV7-2 and TRBJ2-2, with a weak D call TRBD2 (6 bases). CDR3 length equals 13 residues. Germline CDR1 is SGHTA and CDR2 is FQGNSA. V was trimmed by 5 bases and J by 3 bases, leaving 7 bases between them. CDR3 coding DNA: TGTGCCAGCAGCGGGGGGTACACCGGGGAGCTGTTTTTT. Its protein is CASSGGYTGELFF.

This chain uses TRBV18 with TRBJ2-5; perhaps TRBD2 as D (5 bases). CDR3 size: 14 residues. Germline values: CDR1 KGHSH, CDR2 LQKENI. V gave up 5 bases and J gave up 7 bases, with 17 bases separating them. The CDR3 region has the DNA TGTGCCAGCTCAGGGGAGAGCTTGGCGGGGACCCAGTACTTC. Residues: CASSGESLAGTQYF.